The 30 T cell receptor beta chains presented below share a single source sample, sequenced in a study of T cell responses to AZD1222 COVID-19 vaccine. Produced via immunoSEQ multiplex PCR; TCRdb's table is partial and in-frame only. This sample has approximately 150,000 clones, with around 94% found just once. This sample comprised peripheral blood, obtained on day 0 of AZD1222 vaccination. Every receptor here comes from an adult in good health.

The chain uses TRBV25-1 and TRBJ2-2; D gene ambiguous. The germline V and J ends were trimmed by 5 bases and 1 base, with 11 bases remaining between them. The CDR3 has 15 residues. Germline V gene lookup returns CDR1 MGHDK and CDR2 SYGVNS. This CDR3 is CASSPLAVNTGELFF. The DNA of the CDR3 is TGTGCCAGCAGTCCACTCGCGGTGAACACCGGGGAGCTGTTTTTT.

The chain is built from TRBV27 and TRBJ2-1, with 7 bases fitting TRBD1. This CDR3 comprises 13 residues. Looked up from germline, CDR1 is MNHEY and CDR2 is SMNVEV (reference sequence). Unmatched junction bases numbered 5, after V lost 3 bases and J lost 9 bases. The CDR3 spells CASSFRDSSEQFF. CDR3 nucleotide sequence: TGTGCCAGCAGTTTCCGGGACAGCTCTGAGCAGTTCTTC.

This sequence joins TRBV9 and TRBJ1-2; 11 nucleotides align to TRBD1. From germline, CDR1 is SGDLS and CDR2 YYNGEE. V was clipped by 3 bases and J by 4 bases; unmatched bases: 8. This CDR3 is built from 16 residues. CDR3 amino acids: CASSETRTGGFYGYTF. The CDR3 DNA reads as TGTGCCAGCAGCGAGACCAGGACAGGGGGCTTCTATGGCTACACCTTC.

The chain combines TRBV6-2 or TRBV6-3 with TRBJ2-7; 11 nucleotides agree with TRBD2. V lost 5 bases and J lost 6; bases outside the gene matches: 3. In germline, CDR1 is MNHEY, CDR2 SVGEGT. This CDR3 has 13 residues. The CDR3 DNA follows: TGTGCCAGCAGTCTAGCGGGGGGCGCCGAGCAGTACTTC. Amino acid sequence: CASSLAGGAEQYF.

V and J are TRBV19 and TRBJ2-1; 7 positions match TRBD1. Germline V gene lookup returns CDR1 LNHDA and CDR2 SQIVND (reference sequence). Trimming at V came to 8 bases and at J to 2 bases, leaving 3 bases not matched to a gene. The CDR3 runs 13 residues. Here the CDR3 reads CASGQETYNEQFF. CDR3 sequence (DNA): TGTGCCAGTGGACAGGAGACCTACAATGAGCAGTTCTTC.

The CDR3 nucleotides read TGCGCCAGCAGTTTGACTAGCGGGGGGGACGATGAGCAGTTCTTC. Translation: CASSLTSGGDDEQFF. This chain links TRBV5-1 with TRBJ2-1, with 14 nucleotides matching TRBD2. V gave up 5 bases and J gave up 8 bases; unmatched junction bases: 6. Germline V lookup: CDR1 SGHRS, CDR2 YFSETQ. The CDR3 has 15 residues.

Here the CDR3 reads CASSLTRPSGTSTDTQYF. As DNA, the CDR3 is TGTGCCAGCAGTTTGACTCGTCCTAGCGGCACAAGCACAGATACGCAGTATTTT. The chain couples TRBV27 to TRBJ2-3; 7 bases map to TRBD2. V lost 3 bases, J lost 0 bases, and 12 bases stayed unmatched. Germline V gives CDR1 MNHEY, CDR2 SMNVEV (reference sequence). This CDR3 is 18 amino acids long.

The chain couples TRBV20-1 to TRBJ1-1; weak D call: TRBD1 (6 bases). The CDR3 has 9 residues. V gave up 6 bases and J gave up 7 bases, with 6 bases separating them. Germline lookup yields CDR1 DFQATT and CDR2 SNEGSKA (reference sequence). The CDR3 region is CSAGGEAFF. The CDR3 DNA reads as TGCAGTGCAGGGGGTGAAGCTTTCTTT.

This clone was found a few times. Other DNA sequences of this sample code for an identical CDR3. The rearrangement uses TRBV20-1 and TRBJ1-2; D unclear. Germline-derived CDR1 and CDR2 are DFQATT and SNEGSKA (reference sequence). Trimming stripped 6 bases from V and 5 bases from J, with 10 bases between. The CDR3 consists of 11 residues. The CDR3 loop reads CSARTGYGYTF. Here the CDR3 DNA reads TGCAGTGCCAGGACCGGATATGGCTACACCTTC.

The chain combines TRBV5-1 with TRBJ2-3, with TRBD2 identical over 8 bases. Trimming removed 5 bases from V and 3 bases from J; junction bases left unmatched: 8. Germline CDR1 and CDR2: SGHRS and YFSETQ. The CDR3 has 15 residues. The CDR3 DNA follows: TGCGCCAGCAGTACCCTGGGGACTAGTACAGATACGCAGTATTTT. This sequence encodes CASSTLGTSTDTQYF. The full variable domain, rest sourced from reference TRBV5-1 and TRBJ2-3, is KAGVTQTPRYLIKTRGQQVTLSCSPISGHRSVSWYQQTPGQGLQFLFEYFSETQRNKGNFPGRFSGRQFSNSRSEMNVSTLELGDSALYLCASSTLGTSTDTQYFGPGTRLTVL.

CDR3 DNA: TGTGCCAGCAGTTTGGCCGTGCAGCATGAGCAGTTCTTC. Translating gives CASSLAVQHEQFF. V usage is TRBV12-3 or TRBV12-4 and J usage is TRBJ2-1; D not certain. CDR3 length equals 13 residues. V lost 3 bases to trimming and J lost 8 bases, with 11 bases between them.

V usage is TRBV2 and J usage is TRBJ2-5, with unresolved D. V was cut by 8 bases and J by 5 bases, with 9 bases left in between. The CDR3 loop spans 11 amino acids. From germline, CDR1 is SNHLY and CDR2 FYNNEI. CDR3 coding DNA: TGTGCCAGCTTCGGGCCCGAGACCCAGTACTTC. It translates to CASFGPETQYF.

The chain has TRBV7-8 and TRBJ2-5; 7 bases fit TRBD2. The CDR3 runs 15 residues. V was clipped by 5 bases and J by 2 bases; unmatched bases: 8. Per the germline V gene, CDR1 is SGHVS and CDR2 is FQNEAQ. The CDR3 sequence: CASSLQGLGQETQYF. CDR3 DNA: TGTGCCAGCAGCCTACAAGGACTAGGACAAGAGACCCAGTACTTC.

The chain joins TRBV6-5 to TRBJ2-7; D gene uncertain. The CDR3 loop spans 13 amino acids. V was shortened by 2 bases and J by 5 bases, with 10 bases between the two germline ends. Germline V gives CDR1 MNHEY, CDR2 SVGAGI. The CDR3 DNA sequence: TGTGCCAGCAGTTACGCGGACGTGGACGAGCAGTACTTC. It yields the protein CASSYADVDEQYF.

The chain carries TRBV6-2 or TRBV6-3 and TRBJ2-7; D is tentatively TRBD1 or TRBD2 (5 bases each). Looked up from germline, CDR1 is MNHEY and CDR2 is SVGEGT. Trimming removed 2 bases at V and 9 bases at J, with 17 bases between. The CDR3 has 14 residues. The CDR3 reads CASSYDSGLTAQYF. CDR3 coding DNA: TGTGCCAGCAGTTACGACAGTGGACTGACGGCGCAGTACTTC.

This chain joins TRBV4-2 and TRBJ1-5; D may be TRBD1 (6 bases). This CDR3 comprises 15 residues. V was clipped by 0 bases and J by 5 bases, with 11 bases between them. Germline CDR1 LGHNA, CDR2 YNFKEQ. In nucleotides, the CDR3 is TGTGCCAGCAGCCAAGAGGTGGACAGTTATCAGCCCCAGCATTTT. Encoded protein: CASSQEVDSYQPQHF.

The chain joins TRBV2 to TRBJ2-7; D may correspond to TRBD1 or TRBD2 (5 bases each). V dropped 4 bases and J dropped 0 bases, with 10 bases sitting between them. This CDR3 has 14 amino acids. The V gene's germline CDR1 is SNHLY and CDR2 FYNNEI. The CDR3 bases are TGTGCCAGCAGTGTAGAGGGGAGCTCCTACGAGCAGTACTTC. Protein sequence: CASSVEGSSYEQYF.

The gene calls are TRBV7-9 and TRBJ1-2; tentatively, D is TRBD1 (6 bases). Trimming took off 1 base at V and 0 bases at J, with 9 bases between the two ends. Per the germline V gene, CDR1 is SEHNR and CDR2 is FQNEAQ (reference sequence). The CDR3 sequence is 15 residues long. The CDR3: CASSLGGGTNYGYTF. In DNA, the CDR3 is TGTGCCAGCAGCTTAGGAGGGGGGACTAACTATGGCTACACCTTC.

This sequence joins TRBV30 and TRBJ1-2; no reliable D call. Trimming pared 0 bases from V and 0 bases from J, leaving 5 bases between. The length of the CDR3 is 13 residues. CDR1 GTSNPN and CDR2 SVGIG come from the germline V gene (reference sequence). CDR3 loop: CAWSVSTNYGYTF. The CDR3 DNA follows: TGTGCCTGGAGTGTATCGACTAACTATGGCTACACCTTC.

The chain recombines TRBV13 with TRBJ1-1; D gene uncertain. V was cut by 6 bases and J by 0 bases, with 8 bases left in between. The CDR3 totals 13 residues. Per germline, CDR1 PRHDT and CDR2 FYEKMQ (reference sequence). The CDR3 region has the DNA TGTGCCAGCAGATCGGACGTGAACACTGAAGCTTTCTTT. Its protein is CASRSDVNTEAFF.

The DNA for the CDR3 is TGTGCCAGCAGCCCAGACCCAGGGTTCGAGCAGTACTTC. Encoded protein: CASSPDPGFEQYF. The gene calls are TRBV7-9 and TRBJ2-7, with a tentative D call TRBD1 (5 bases). The CDR3 totals 13 residues. Germline assignment: CDR1 SEHNR and CDR2 FQNEAQ (reference sequence). V lost 5 bases to trimming and J lost 6 bases, with 14 bases between them.

V gene TRBV7-9 combines with J gene TRBJ2-2; D is tentatively TRBD1 or TRBD2 (5 bases each). The CDR3 has 14 amino acids. Trimming shortened V by 7 bases and J by 4 bases, and 13 bases separated the two germline ends. Germline lookup yields CDR1 SEHNR and CDR2 FQNEAQ (reference sequence). Here the CDR3 DNA reads TGTGCCAGCAACCAGAGGGGATCCACCGGGGAGCTGTTTTTT. This translates into CASNQRGSTGELFF.

The V gene is TRBV6-5, the J gene TRBJ2-2, with D uncertain. Per the germline V gene, CDR1 is MNHEY and CDR2 is SVGAGI. This CDR3 is 14 amino acids long. The germline V and J ends were trimmed by 6 bases and 6 bases, with 14 bases remaining between them. The chain's CDR3 is CASRPRTDAGELFF. The CDR3 nucleotides read TGTGCCAGCAGACCAAGAACAGACGCCGGGGAGCTGTTTTTT.

The J gene is TRBJ1-2, the V gene TRBV7-2; D ambiguous. The length of the CDR3 is 12 residues. Trimming shortened V by 1 base and J by 11 bases, and 11 bases separated the two germline ends. CDR1 SGHTA and CDR2 FQGNSA come from the germline V gene. The CDR3: CASSLDTQVYTF. In nucleotides, the CDR3 is TGTGCCAGCAGCTTAGATACCCAGGTGTACACCTTC.

This clone was seen once. V usage is TRBV6-5 and J usage is TRBJ2-7; D call uncertain. Trimming cost V 4 bases and J 1 base, with 2 bases left between them. The CDR3 has 11 residues. CDR1 and CDR2 from the germline V gene are MNHEY and SVGAGI. CDR3 region: CASSFSYEQYF. In DNA, the CDR3 is TGTGCCAGCAGTTTTTCCTACGAGCAGTACTTC.

This chain joins TRBV7-2 and TRBJ2-7, with D tentatively TRBD2 (5 bases). The germline CDR1 and CDR2 sequences are SGHTA and FQGNSA. This CDR3 is built from 13 residues. Trimming removed 5 bases from V and 2 bases from J, with 10 bases in between. The CDR3 nucleotides read TGTGCCAGCAGCCTAGGGAGAACCTACGAGCAGTACTTC. It is translated as CASSLGRTYEQYF. The entire variable domain, with the rest obtained from reference TRBV7-2 and TRBJ2-7, is as follows: GAGVSQSPSNKVTEKGKDVELRCDPISGHTALYWYRQSLGQGLEFLIYFQGNSAPDKSGLPSDRFSAERTGGSVSTLTIQRTQQEDSAVYLCASSLGRTYEQYFGPGTRLTVT.

This clone was counted a single time. The genes are TRBV27 and TRBJ2-1, with D possibly being TRBD2 (7 bases). The CDR3 spans 16 residues. V shed 11 bases and J shed 9 bases, with 29 bases lying between them. Germline V gives CDR1 MNHEY, CDR2 SMNVEV (reference sequence). CDR3 coding DNA: TGTGCCCCAGGGAGGGGGGAATCCCCCCGGGACGGTGAGCAGTTCTTC. This gives the protein CAPGRGESPRDGEQFF.

CDR3 nucleotides: TGTGCCTGGATAGGCCAGGCGCCCGGGGAGCTGTTTTTT. This encodes CAWIGQAPGELFF. The chain carries TRBV30 and TRBJ2-2, with D unclear. The CDR3 has 13 amino acids. Germline-derived CDR1 and CDR2 are GTSNPN and SVGIG (reference sequence). The V and J ends lost 4 bases and 6 bases respectively, with 12 bases between them. Full variable domain (remainder filled in from reference TRBV30 and TRBJ2-2): SQTIHQWPATLVQPVGSPLSLECTVEGTSNPNLYWYRQAAGRGLQLLFYSVGIGQISSEVPQNLSASRPQDRQFILSSKKLLLSDSGFYLCAWIGQAPGELFFGEGSRLTVL.

This chain joins TRBV23-1 and TRBJ2-2, with 7 bases lining up with TRBD2. TRBV23-1 counts as an open reading frame of uncertain function. The CDR3 consists of 18 residues. Trimming at V came to 0 bases and at J to 1 base, leaving 8 bases not matched to a gene. CDR3 amino acids: CASSQSDGGTMNTGELFF. In DNA form, the CDR3 reads TGCGCCAGCAGTCAATCGGACGGGGGGACGATGAACACCGGGGAGCTGTTTTTT.

The rearrangement uses TRBV30 and TRBJ1-1; D perhaps matches TRBD1 (6 bases). CDR3 length: 13 amino acids. The germline V gene encodes CDR1 GTSNPN and CDR2 SVGIG (reference sequence). V gave up 3 bases and J gave up 0 bases, with 8 bases separating them. CDR3 bases: TGTGCCTGGAGAGGGACATTGAACACTGAAGCTTTCTTT. Translating gives CAWRGTLNTEAFF.